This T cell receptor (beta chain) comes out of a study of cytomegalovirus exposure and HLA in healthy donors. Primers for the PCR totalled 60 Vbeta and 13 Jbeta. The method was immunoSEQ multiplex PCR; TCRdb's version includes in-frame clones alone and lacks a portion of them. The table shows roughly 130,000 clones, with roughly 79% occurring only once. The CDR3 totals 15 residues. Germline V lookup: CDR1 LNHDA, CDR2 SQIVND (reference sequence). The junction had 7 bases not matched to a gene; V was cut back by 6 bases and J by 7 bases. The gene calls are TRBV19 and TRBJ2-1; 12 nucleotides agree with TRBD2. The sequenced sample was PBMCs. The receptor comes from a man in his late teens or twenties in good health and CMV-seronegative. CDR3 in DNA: TGTGCCAGTAGGATTACTAGCGGGGGGATTAATGAGCAGTTCTTC. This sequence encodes CASRITSGGINEQFF.